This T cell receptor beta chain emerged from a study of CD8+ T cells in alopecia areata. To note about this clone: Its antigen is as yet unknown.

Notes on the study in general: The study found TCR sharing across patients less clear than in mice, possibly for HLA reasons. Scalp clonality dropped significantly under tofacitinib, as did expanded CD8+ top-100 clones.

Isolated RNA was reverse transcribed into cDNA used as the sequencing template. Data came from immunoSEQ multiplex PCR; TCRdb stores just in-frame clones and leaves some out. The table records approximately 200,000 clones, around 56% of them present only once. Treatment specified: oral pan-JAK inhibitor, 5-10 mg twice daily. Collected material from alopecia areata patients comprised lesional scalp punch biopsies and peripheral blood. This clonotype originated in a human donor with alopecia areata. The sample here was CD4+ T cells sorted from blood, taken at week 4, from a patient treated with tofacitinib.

DNA for the CDR3: TGTGCCTGGAGTCCCCCCCGGACAGGGGGTAATTCACCCCTCCACTTT. Translated, it gives CAWSPPRTGGNSPLHF. This chain links TRBV30 with TRBJ1-6; 10 bases match TRBD1. CDR3 length: 16 amino acids. Germline CDR1 and CDR2: GTSNPN and SVGIG (reference sequence). V was clipped by 2 bases and J by 6 bases; unmatched bases: 7. The full variable domain, its missing parts supplied by reference TRBV30 and TRBJ1-6, is SQTIHQWPATLVQPVGSPLSLECTVEGTSNPNLYWYRQAAGRGLQLLFYSVGIGQISSEVPQNLSASRPQDRQFILSSKKLLLSDSGFYLCAWSPPRTGGNSPLHFGNGTRLTVT.